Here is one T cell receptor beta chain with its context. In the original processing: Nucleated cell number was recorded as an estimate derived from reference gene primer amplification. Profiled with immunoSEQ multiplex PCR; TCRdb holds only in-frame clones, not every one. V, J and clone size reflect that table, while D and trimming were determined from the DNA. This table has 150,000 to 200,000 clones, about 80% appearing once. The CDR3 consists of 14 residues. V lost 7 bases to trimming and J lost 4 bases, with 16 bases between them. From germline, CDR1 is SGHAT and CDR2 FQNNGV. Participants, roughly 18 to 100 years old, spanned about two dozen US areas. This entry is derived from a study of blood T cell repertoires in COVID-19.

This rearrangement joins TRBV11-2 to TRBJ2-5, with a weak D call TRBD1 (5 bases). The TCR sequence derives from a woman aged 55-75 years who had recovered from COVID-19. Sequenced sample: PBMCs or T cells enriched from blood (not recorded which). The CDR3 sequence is CASTPAPRGETQYF. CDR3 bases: TGTGCCAGCACTCCAGCCCCTAGGGGAGAGACCCAGTACTTC.